The T cell receptor (beta chain) described here comes from a study of lymphopenia after photon versus proton radiotherapy. Study outcomes and limitations: Photon-treated patients lost naive T cells and TCR diversity; proton-treated stayed stable.

Using immunoSEQ multiplex PCR, the repertoire was profiled, and TCRdb retains in-frame clones only, with some absent. The data hold around 33,000 clones, with 85% to 90% observed a single time. V was shortened by 6 bases and J by 3 bases, with 15 bases between the two germline ends. CDR1 is LNHDA and CDR2 is SQIVND in the germline V gene (reference sequence). This CDR3 is 15 amino acids long. A note on this clone: Its antigen remains unidentified.

The sample consisted of peripheral blood, taken from a patient treated with proton-based radiotherapy. The clonotype comes from a woman in her seventies with pancreatic cancer. Some clones in this sample may be carry-over from other donors' samples. The chain is built from TRBV19 and TRBJ1-5; possibly TRBD1 for D (6 bases). This CDR3 reads CASRLGARDNQPQHF. The CDR3 nucleotides read TGTGCCAGTAGGCTGGGGGCGCGGGACAATCAGCCCCAGCATTTT.